These 18 T cell receptor beta chains share one sample of origin, sequenced in a study of OX40 agonist ivuxolimab in advanced cancers. TCRdb's copy holds only in-frame clones and misses some; the assay was immunoSEQ multiplex PCR. The sample records 55,000 to 70,000 clones, approximately 86% being singletons. Sequencing used CD4+ or CD8+ T cells sorted from blood, obtained in a trial of the OX40 agonist ivuxolimab. Every receptor here comes from an adult with an advanced solid tumor such as melanoma, head and neck, liver or kidney cancer.

The rearrangement joins TRBV7-3 to TRBJ2-1; D is possibly TRBD1 or TRBD2 (6 bases each). V was trimmed by 1 base and J by 6 bases, leaving 7 bases between them. CDR1 SGHTA and CDR2 FQGTGA come from the germline V gene. CDR3 length: 13 residues. CDR3 region: CASSLRGANEQFF. The CDR3 DNA reads TGTGCCAGCAGCTTAAGGGGGGCCAATGAGCAGTTCTTC.

The chain combines TRBV7-9 with TRBJ1-4, with D possibly matching TRBD1 (5 bases). Germline values: CDR1 SEHNR, CDR2 FQNEAQ (reference sequence). V was clipped by 5 bases and J by 6 bases, with 19 bases between them. The CDR3 is made up of 16 amino acids. CDR3 sequence reads: CASSPLGDPDDEKLFF. CDR3 bases: TGTGCCAGCAGCCCCTTGGGGGATCCGGACGATGAAAAACTGTTTTTT.

CDR3 sequence reads: CASSLDSLYGEQFF. CDR3 nucleotide sequence: TGTGCCAGCAGCTTGGACAGCTTGTATGGTGAGCAGTTCTTC. This chain uses TRBV7-3 with TRBJ2-1; D perhaps matches TRBD1 (6 bases). Trimming removed 3 bases at V and 9 bases at J, with 15 bases between. Germline CDR1 and CDR2: SGHTA and FQGTGA. The CDR3 is 14 amino acids.

The chain links TRBV19 to TRBJ2-5, with D possibly matching TRBD2 (6 bases). The CDR3 is 15 residues long. Trimming pared 6 bases from V and 6 bases from J, leaving 20 bases between. The germline V gene encodes CDR1 LNHDA and CDR2 SQIVND (reference sequence). The CDR3 DNA reads TGTGCCAGTAGCGTCTCAGTCGTCGGGGGAAAGACCCAGTACTTC. It translates to CASSVSVVGGKTQYF.

The rearrangement joins TRBV7-9 to TRBJ2-5; D is perhaps TRBD1 or TRBD2 (5 bases each). Germline CDR1 and CDR2: SEHNR and FQNEAQ (reference sequence). Trimming stripped 4 bases from V and 9 bases from J, with 15 bases between. The CDR3 sequence is 13 residues long. CDR3 sequence reads: CASSSGRSVAQYF. DNA for the CDR3: TGTGCCAGCAGCTCGGGACGGTCCGTGGCCCAGTACTTC.

V usage is TRBV5-4 and J usage is TRBJ2-1; 8 nucleotides match TRBD2. The junction had 2 bases not matched to a gene; V was cut back by 0 bases and J by 3 bases. The germline V gene encodes CDR1 SGHNT and CDR2 YYREEE (reference sequence). This CDR3 region has 15 residues. The CDR3, as DNA: TGTGCCAGCAGCTTGGCTGCGGGGGGCTACAATGAGCAGTTCTTC. It is translated as CASSLAAGGYNEQFF.

The DNA of the CDR3 is TGCGCCAGCAGCTTGGGGCAGGGGGCCTATGGGGCCAACGTCCTGACTTTC. Its protein product is CASSLGQGAYGANVLTF. V and J are TRBV5-1 and TRBJ2-6; TRBD1 matches 8 bases. V shed 0 bases, J shed 3 bases, and the junction held 5 bases outside the gene matches. The germline CDR1 and CDR2 sequences are SGHRS and YFSETQ. The CDR3 is 17 residues long.

The V call is TRBV5-1, the J call TRBJ2-4; D remains unclear. From germline, CDR1 is SGHRS and CDR2 YFSETQ. V was pared by 4 bases and J by 4 bases, with 9 bases between. This CDR3 spans 13 amino acids. The CDR3 spells CASSGQVKNIQYF. The CDR3 DNA is TGCGCCAGCAGCGGGCAGGTGAAAAACATTCAGTACTTC.

V and J are TRBV7-9 and TRBJ2-2; 11 nucleotides align to TRBD2. The germline V gene encodes CDR1 SEHNR and CDR2 FQNEAQ (reference sequence). V lost 6 bases, J lost 4 bases, and 7 bases stayed unmatched. The length of the CDR3 is 16 residues. The DNA of the CDR3 is TGTGCCAGCAGTCCACTAGCGGGAGCGTTCACCGGGGAGCTGTTTTTT. Its protein is CASSPLAGAFTGELFF.

This chain uses TRBV14 with TRBJ2-7; 8 positions match TRBD2. The CDR3 spans 13 residues. V trimming: 6 bases; J trimming: 5 bases; junction bases outside the gene matches: 6. Germline CDR1 and CDR2: SGHDN and FVKESK. The CDR3 reads CASRQGLEHEQYF. CDR3 coding DNA: TGTGCCAGCAGACAGGGACTAGAGCACGAGCAGTACTTC. Filled out from reference TRBV14 and TRBJ2-7, the complete variable domain reads EAGVTQFPSHSVIEKGQTVTLRCDPISGHDNLYWYRRVMGKEIKFLLHFVKESKQDESGMPNNRFLAERTGGTYSTLKVQPAELEDSGVYFCASRQGLEHEQYFGPGTRLTVT.

The chain links TRBV11-3 to TRBJ2-7; D gene uncertain. The CDR3 runs 14 residues. Per germline, CDR1 SGHNT and CDR2 YENEEA. Between the trimmed V and J ends, which lost 6 bases and 5 bases, there was a span of 17 bases. CDR3 sequence reads: CASRFRAKPHEQYF. The CDR3 DNA reads TGTGCCAGCAGGTTCCGAGCTAAACCTCACGAGCAGTACTTC.

Here the CDR3 reads CAISASQNTEAFF. CDR3 nucleotide sequence: TGTGCCATCAGTGCCTCCCAGAACACTGAAGCTTTCTTT. The chain links TRBV10-3 to TRBJ1-1; no reliable D call. Germline CDR1 reads ENHRY; CDR2 reads SYGVKD. There are 13 residues in the CDR3. V shed 4 bases and J shed 1 base, with 7 bases lying between them.

The chain recombines TRBV7-5 with TRBJ2-3; the listed D gene, TRBD2, was not tested against the DNA. TRBV7-5 is deemed a pseudogene. The CDR3 runs 16 residues. The CDR3 here is CARRAGGPPPADTQYF. CDR3 nucleotides: TGTGCCAGAAGAGCGGGAGGGCCCCCCCCCGCAGATACGCAGTATTTT.

This clone showed up just once. V usage is TRBV11-3 and J usage is TRBJ1-1; 7 bases align to TRBD1. The germline CDR1 and CDR2 sequences are SGHNT and YENEEA. Germline trimming cut 5 bases from V and 1 base from J; bases unmatched to any gene: 13. The CDR3 is 17 amino acids. This chain's CDR3 is CASSEHLGQGGNTEAFF. The CDR3 region has the DNA TGTGCCAGCAGCGAACACTTGGGTCAGGGGGGGAACACTGAAGCTTTCTTT.

The V call is TRBV6-1, the J call TRBJ1-5; D gene unclear. Between the trimmed V and J ends, which lost 4 bases and 0 bases, there was a span of 4 bases. Per germline, CDR1 MNHNS and CDR2 SASEGT. The CDR3 covers 13 residues. The CDR3 here is CASSGSSNQPQHF. DNA of the CDR3: TGTGCCAGCAGTGGCAGTAGCAATCAGCCCCAGCATTTT.

The chain carries TRBV4-3 and TRBJ2-7; D is unresolved. The CDR3 is made up of 13 amino acids. Trimming stripped 0 bases from V and 3 bases from J, with 6 bases between. The germline V gene encodes CDR1 LGHNA and CDR2 YSLEER. The CDR3 is CASSQEKFYEQYF. In nucleotides, the CDR3 is TGCGCCAGCAGCCAAGAGAAGTTCTACGAGCAGTACTTC.

V gene TRBV6-6 combines with J gene TRBJ1-1; the D is unclear. Germline CDR1 is MNHNY and CDR2 is SVGAGI (reference sequence). V lost 8 bases and J 5 bases, leaving 12 bases between the germline ends. The CDR3 runs 12 residues. CDR3 sequence (DNA): TGTGCCAGCGCCCCTTCCCGTACTGAAGCTTTCTTT. It yields the protein CASAPSRTEAFF.

V is TRBV11-2 and J is TRBJ2-5; the D is unclear. Near its end, the DNA agrees better with TRBJ2-7, so the J call may be wrong. This CDR3 comprises 13 residues. CDR1 is SGHAT and CDR2 is FQNNGV in the germline V gene. Here the CDR3 reads CASSTYVWAEQYF. CDR3 nucleotide sequence: TGTGCCAGCAGCACTTACGTATGGGCCGAGCAGTACTTC.